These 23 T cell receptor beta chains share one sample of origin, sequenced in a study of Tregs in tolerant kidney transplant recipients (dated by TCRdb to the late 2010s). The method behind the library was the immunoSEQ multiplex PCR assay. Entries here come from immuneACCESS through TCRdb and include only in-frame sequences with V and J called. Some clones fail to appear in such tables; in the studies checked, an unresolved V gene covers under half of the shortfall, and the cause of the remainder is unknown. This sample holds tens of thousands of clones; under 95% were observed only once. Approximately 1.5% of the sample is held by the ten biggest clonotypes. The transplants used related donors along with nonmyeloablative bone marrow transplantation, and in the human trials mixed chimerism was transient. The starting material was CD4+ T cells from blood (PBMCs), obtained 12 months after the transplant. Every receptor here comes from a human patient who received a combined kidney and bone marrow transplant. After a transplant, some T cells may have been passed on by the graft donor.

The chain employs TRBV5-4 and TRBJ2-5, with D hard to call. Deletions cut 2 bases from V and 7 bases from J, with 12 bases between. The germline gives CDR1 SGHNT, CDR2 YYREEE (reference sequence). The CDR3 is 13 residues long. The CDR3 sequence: CASSFYALGTQYF. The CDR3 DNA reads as TGTGCCAGCAGCTTTTACGCCCTAGGGACCCAGTACTTC.

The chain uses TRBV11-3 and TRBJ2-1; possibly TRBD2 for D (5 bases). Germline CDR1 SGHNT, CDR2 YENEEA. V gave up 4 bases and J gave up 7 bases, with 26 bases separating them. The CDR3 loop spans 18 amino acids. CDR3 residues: CASSSSLLLDFRQNEQFF. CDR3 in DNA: TGTGCCAGCAGCTCCAGCCTCTTACTAGATTTTCGACAAAATGAGCAGTTCTTC. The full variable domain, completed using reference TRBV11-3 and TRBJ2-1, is EAGVVQSPRYKIIEKKQPVAFWCNPISGHNTLYWYLQNLGQGPELLIRYENEEAVDDSQLPKDRFSAERLKGVDSTLKIQPAELGDSAVYLCASSSSLLLDFRQNEQFFGPGTRLTVL.

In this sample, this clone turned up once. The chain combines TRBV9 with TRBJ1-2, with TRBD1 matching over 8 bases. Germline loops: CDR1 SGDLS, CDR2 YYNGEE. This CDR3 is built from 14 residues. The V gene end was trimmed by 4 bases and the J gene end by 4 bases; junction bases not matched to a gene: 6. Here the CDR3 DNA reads TGTGCCAGCAGCTCCAGGACAGGGCCCTATGGCTACACCTTC. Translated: CASSSRTGPYGYTF.

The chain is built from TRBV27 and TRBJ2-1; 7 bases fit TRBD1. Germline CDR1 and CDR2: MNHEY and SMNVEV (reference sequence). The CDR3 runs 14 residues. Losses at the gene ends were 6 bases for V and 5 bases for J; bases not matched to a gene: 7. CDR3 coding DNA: TGTGCCAGCAGGAAGGGACAGCAAAACAATGAGCAGTTCTTC. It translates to CASRKGQQNNEQFF.

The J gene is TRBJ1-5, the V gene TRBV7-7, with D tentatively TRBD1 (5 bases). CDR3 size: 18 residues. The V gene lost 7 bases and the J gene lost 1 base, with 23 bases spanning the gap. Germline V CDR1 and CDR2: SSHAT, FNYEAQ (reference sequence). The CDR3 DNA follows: TGTGCCAGCATCATTCCTCCTGACCGGGGGGGAAGCAATCAGCCCCAGCATTTT. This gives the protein CASIIPPDRGGSNQPQHF.

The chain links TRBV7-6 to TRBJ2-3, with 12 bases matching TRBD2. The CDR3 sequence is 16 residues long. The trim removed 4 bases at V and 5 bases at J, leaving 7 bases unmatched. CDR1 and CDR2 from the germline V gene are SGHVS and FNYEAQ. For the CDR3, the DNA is TGTGCCAGCAGCTCCGGACTAGCGGGATTTGGAGATACGCAGTATTTT. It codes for CASSSGLAGFGDTQYF.

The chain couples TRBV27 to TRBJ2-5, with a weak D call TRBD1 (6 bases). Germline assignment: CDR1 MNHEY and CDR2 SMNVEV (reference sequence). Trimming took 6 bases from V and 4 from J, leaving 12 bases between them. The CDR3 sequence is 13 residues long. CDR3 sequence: CASSPWGRETQYF. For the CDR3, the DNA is TGTGCCAGCAGCCCATGGGGGCGAGAGACCCAGTACTTC.

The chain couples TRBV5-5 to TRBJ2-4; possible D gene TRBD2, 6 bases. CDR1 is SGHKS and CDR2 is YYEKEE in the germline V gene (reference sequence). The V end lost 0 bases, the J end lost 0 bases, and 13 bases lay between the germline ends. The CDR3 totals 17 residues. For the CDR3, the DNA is TGTGCCAGCAGCTTGGTCTCGCGGGGAGCAGCCAAAAACATTCAGTACTTC. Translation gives CASSLVSRGAAKNIQYF.

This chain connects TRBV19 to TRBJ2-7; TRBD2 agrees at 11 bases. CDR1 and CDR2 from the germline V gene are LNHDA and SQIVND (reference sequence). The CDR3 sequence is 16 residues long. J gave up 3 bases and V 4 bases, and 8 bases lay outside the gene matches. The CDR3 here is CASSRLAGGRYYEQYF. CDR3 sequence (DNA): TGTGCCAGTAGTAGGCTAGCGGGAGGCCGATACTACGAGCAGTACTTC. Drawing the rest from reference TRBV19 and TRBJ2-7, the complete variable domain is DGGITQSPKYLFRKEGQNVTLSCEQNLNHDAMYWYRQDPGQGLRLIYYSQIVNDFQKGDIAEGYSVSREKKESFPLTVTSAQKNPTAFYLCASSRLAGGRYYEQYFGPGTRLTVT.

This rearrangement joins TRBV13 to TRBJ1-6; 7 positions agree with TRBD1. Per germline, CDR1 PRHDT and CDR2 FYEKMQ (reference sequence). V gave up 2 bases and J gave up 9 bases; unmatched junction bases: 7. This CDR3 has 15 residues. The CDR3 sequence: CASSLNGQGVSPLHF. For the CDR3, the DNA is TGTGCCAGCAGCTTAAATGGGCAGGGGGTTTCACCCCTCCACTTT.

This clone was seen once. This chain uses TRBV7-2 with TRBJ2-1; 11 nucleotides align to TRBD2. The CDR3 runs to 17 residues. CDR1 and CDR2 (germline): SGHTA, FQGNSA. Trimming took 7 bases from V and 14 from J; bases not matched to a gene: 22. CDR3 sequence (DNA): TGTGCCAGCACCTCGGCCGTGTGGCTAGCGGGAGGAGGCGGGGAGTTCTTC. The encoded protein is CASTSAVWLAGGGGEFF.

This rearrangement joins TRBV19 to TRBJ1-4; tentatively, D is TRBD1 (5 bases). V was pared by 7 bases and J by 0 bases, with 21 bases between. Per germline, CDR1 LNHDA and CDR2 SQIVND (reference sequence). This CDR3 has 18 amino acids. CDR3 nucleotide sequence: TGTGCCAGTACCAAGAAACCCGAACAGGATGCAACTAATGAAAAACTGTTTTTT. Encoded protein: CASTKKPEQDATNEKLFF.

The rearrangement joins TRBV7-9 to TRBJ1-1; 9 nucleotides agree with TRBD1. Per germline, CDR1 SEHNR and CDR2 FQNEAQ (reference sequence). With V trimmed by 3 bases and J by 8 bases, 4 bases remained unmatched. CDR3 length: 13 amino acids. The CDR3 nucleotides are TGTGCCAGCAGCTTGGACAGGGGAGGAGAAGCTTTCTTT. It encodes CASSLDRGGEAFF.

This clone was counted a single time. The CDR3 sequence: CASSYSTSGKGAQYF. In nucleotides, the CDR3 is TGTGCCAGCAGTTACTCGACTAGCGGGAAGGGAGCCCAGTACTTC. The J gene is TRBJ2-5, the V gene TRBV6-6; 11 nucleotides align to TRBD2. This CDR3 region has 15 residues. Germline lookup yields CDR1 MNHNY and CDR2 SVGAGI (reference sequence). The junction had 6 bases not matched to a gene; V was cut back by 0 bases and J by 9 bases.

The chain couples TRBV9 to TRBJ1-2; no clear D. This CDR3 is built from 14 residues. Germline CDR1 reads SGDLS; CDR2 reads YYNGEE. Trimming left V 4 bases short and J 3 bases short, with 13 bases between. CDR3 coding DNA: TGTGCCAGCAGCTACCGCGCGGGCGACTATGGCTACACCTTC. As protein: CASSYRAGDYGYTF.

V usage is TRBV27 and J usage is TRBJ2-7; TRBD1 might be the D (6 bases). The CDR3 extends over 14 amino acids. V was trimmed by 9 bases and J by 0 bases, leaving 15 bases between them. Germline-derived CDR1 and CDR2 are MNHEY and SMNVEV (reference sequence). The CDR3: CARNPQGTSYEQYF. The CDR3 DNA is TGTGCCAGGAATCCACAGGGAACCTCCTACGAGCAGTACTTC.

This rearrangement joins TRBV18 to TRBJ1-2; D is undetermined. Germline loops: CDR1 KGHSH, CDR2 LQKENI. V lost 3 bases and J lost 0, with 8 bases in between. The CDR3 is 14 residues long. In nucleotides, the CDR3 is TGTGCCAGCTCACCTTCCGGTGCTAACTATGGCTACACCTTC. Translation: CASSPSGANYGYTF.

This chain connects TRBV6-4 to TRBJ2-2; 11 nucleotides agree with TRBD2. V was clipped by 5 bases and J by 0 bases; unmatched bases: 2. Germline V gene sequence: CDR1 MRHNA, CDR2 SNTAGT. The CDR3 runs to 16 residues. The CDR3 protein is CASSKLAGANTGELFF. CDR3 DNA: TGTGCCAGCAGTAAACTAGCGGGGGCGAACACCGGGGAGCTGTTTTTT.

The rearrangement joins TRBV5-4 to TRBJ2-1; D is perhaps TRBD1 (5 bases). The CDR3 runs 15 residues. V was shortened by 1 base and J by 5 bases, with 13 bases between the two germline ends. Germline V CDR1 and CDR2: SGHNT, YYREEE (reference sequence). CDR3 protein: CASSLNAVGDNEQFF. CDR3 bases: TGTGCCAGCAGCTTGAATGCTGTAGGGGACAATGAGCAGTTCTTC.

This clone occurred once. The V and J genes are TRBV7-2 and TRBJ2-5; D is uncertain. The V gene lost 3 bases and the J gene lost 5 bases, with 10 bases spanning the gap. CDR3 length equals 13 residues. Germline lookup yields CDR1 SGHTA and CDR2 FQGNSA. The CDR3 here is CASSFRREETQYF. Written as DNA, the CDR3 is TGTGCCAGCAGCTTCCGGAGAGAGGAGACCCAGTACTTC.

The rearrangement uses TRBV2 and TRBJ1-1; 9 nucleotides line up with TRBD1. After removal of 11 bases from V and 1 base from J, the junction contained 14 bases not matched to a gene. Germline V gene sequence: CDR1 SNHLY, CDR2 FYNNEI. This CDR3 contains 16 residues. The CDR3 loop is CAGKGTGNRRNTEAFF. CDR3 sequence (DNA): TGTGCCGGAAAAGGGACAGGGAATCGTCGGAACACTGAAGCTTTCTTT.

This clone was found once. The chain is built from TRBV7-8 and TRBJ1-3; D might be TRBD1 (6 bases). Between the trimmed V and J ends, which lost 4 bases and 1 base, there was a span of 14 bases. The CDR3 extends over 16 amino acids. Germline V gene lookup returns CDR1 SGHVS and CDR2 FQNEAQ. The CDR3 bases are TGTGCCAGCAGCTCCTTGGGAGGGGGTTCTGGAAACACCATATATTTT. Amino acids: CASSSLGGGSGNTIYF.

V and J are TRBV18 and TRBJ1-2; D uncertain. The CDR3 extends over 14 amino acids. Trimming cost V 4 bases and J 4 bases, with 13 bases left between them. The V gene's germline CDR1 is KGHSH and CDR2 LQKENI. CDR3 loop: CASSLIQQVYGYTF. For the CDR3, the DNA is TGTGCCAGCTCACTAATACAGCAGGTCTATGGCTACACCTTC.